This TCR beta chain originates from a study of memory CD4+ T cells and cytomegalovirus serostatus. Study-wide background: This sample comes from healthy Belgian adults, several CMV seropositive, approximately 25 seronegative.

This clone showed up just a few times. Its antigen is unidentified. Measured with immunoSEQ multiplex PCR; TCRdb has only the in-frame clones, and not every one. Found here are around 25,000 clones, about 78% of them singletons; the top ten hold 0.85% to 1.1%. The sort gate was single viable CD3+CD4+CD8-CD45RO+ cells for memory CD4+ T cells. Total CD4+ T cells were enriched by CD4 positive selection. Study-wide results and limits: Each of fewer than 80 CMV-associated TCRbeta sequences occurred in one to five individuals.

CDR3 length: 16 residues. Per germline, CDR1 SGHDN and CDR2 FVKESK. Trimming took 4 bases from V and 4 from J; bases not matched to a gene: 12. The chain couples TRBV14 to TRBJ2-5; 7 bases fit TRBD1. The source is an adult in good health and CMV-seronegative. Sequences were obtained from memory CD4+ T cells from blood. CDR3 amino acids: CASSPTFDRDRETQYF. CDR3 in DNA: TGTGCCAGCAGCCCCACGTTTGACAGGGATCGAGAGACCCAGTACTTC. The full variable domain, its missing parts supplied by reference TRBV14 and TRBJ2-5, is EAGVTQFPSHSVIEKGQTVTLRCDPISGHDNLYWYRRVMGKEIKFLLHFVKESKQDESGMPNNRFLAERTGGTYSTLKVQPAELEDSGVYFCASSPTFDRDRETQYFGPGTRLLVL.